This TCR beta chain was captured in a study of molecular identifiers for immune sequencing clone quantification (dated by TCRdb to 2016 to 2018). Concerning the study at large: For a replicate experiment, RNA from roughly 20,000 or 100,000 naive CD8 T cells was divided into five aliquots, of which four were sequenced. CD8 T cells were used in a methods study to benchmark molecular-identifier clustering-based TCR repertoire sequencing (MIDCIRS) and TCR RNA copy counting. Beyond this particular receptor, the publication reports: A single cell's worth of spiked-in Jurkat TCR RNA was reported detectable even among 900,000 to 1,000,000 naive CD8 T cells. When barcode sub-clustering was not used, chimeric consensus sequences inflated TCR diversity, with chimeras reaching as high as 47%. In CMV-specific effector cells, over 99% of molecules were held by clones above 20 RNA copies, whereas under 1% of molecules were held by such clones in naive cells. The naive libraries included spiked-in Jurkat TCR RNA (around 9 copies' worth), and this Jurkat TCR RNA is not part of the donor repertoire. Modeling gave about three recovered TCR RNA copies per cell versus approximately 11 by digital PCR, implying roughly 28% capture efficiency. Identical TCR molecules sharing a barcode could cause highly expanded clone sizes to be underestimated.

About this clonotype: It has no known antigen specificity. One end of the junction fails to match germline, which may point to a read error.

The library relied on PCR. Data came from an Illumina HiSeq 4000. Bulk TCR libraries were generated as previously described, with the TCR primers listed in Table S5 used. The Qiagen AllPrep DNA/RNA kit was used to purify total RNA. Before analysis, reads from multiple sequencing runs of the same library were pooled. Regarding the original processing steps: Reads were retained only if an exact TCR constant sequence was present, and the retained reads were trimmed to 150 nt and grouped according to their 12-nt molecular barcodes. Within each barcode group, reads were sub-clustered at a 15% Levenshtein threshold, and quality-weighted consensus sequences were built per RNA molecule. Non-functional sequences were removed, as were lower-count sequences one edit away from another. Barcode sub-clusters with fewer than 20% of the maximum read count were removed, based on fitting two negative binomial distributions. TCRdb ran its own pipeline on the public reads, namely fastp trimming at Q25 and MiXCR clone calling, and kept in-frame beta chains. Rows are combined by CDR3 protein, so each entry shows the most common genes and DNA. The V and J calls and clone size come from TCRdb's table, not from the authors' own analysis. Present in this sample are approximately 60,000 distinct CDR3 sequences, about a fifth of which were seen just once. Over 1.1% of the sample goes to the ten largest clones.

Naive CD8 T cell libraries were made from 20,000 to 1,000,000 sorted cells using 10%, 30% or 50% of purified RNA. Naive CD8 T cells, defined as CD8+CD4-CCR7+CD45RA+, were FACS-sorted into RLT Plus buffer on a BD FACSAria II. To test detection sensitivity, Jurkat RNA equivalent to more than 8 TCR copies was spiked into samples of roughly 18,000-1,000,000 naive CD8 T cells. Enrichment of CD8 T cells was done with RosetteSep CD8+ T Cell Enrichment Cocktail plus Ficoll-Paque, and ACK red cell lysis came afterward. From the cysteine through the phenylalanine, the CDR3 covers 12 amino acids. Kept here is only the CDR3 DNA, which spans 36 bases and is read in frame from base 1.

The TCR originated in a human donor in good health. Some libraries in this study had Jurkat cell RNA spiked in. Sequencing used naive CD8+ T cells from blood, with Jurkat cell RNA spiked in. The sample's cell subset or site label, decoded: FACS-sorted CD8+CD4-CCR7+CD45RA+ naive T cells. The chain was built from TRBV12-3 or TRBV12-4 and TRBJ2-1, and TRBD2 may be the D gene, going by 6 matching bases. The DNA sequence follows: TGTGCCAGCAGCCCGGGCGGGGATGAGCGGTTCTTC. Its protein product is CASSPGGDERFF.